Reported below is one T cell receptor beta chain. This CDR3 is built from 14 residues. V lost 0 bases to trimming and J lost 0 bases, with 3 bases between them. From germline, CDR1 is MGHRA and CDR2 YSYEKL. Unsorted samples, those not sorted, used roughly 87 million PBMCs for genomic DNA. This sample was taken from a study of shared clonotypes between healthy human individuals. For unsorted PBMC, 300 ng DNA per replicate equaled 32,000 or so T cell genomes. Sequencing on ten immunoSEQ deep assay plates was performed for unsorted PBMC DNA. Original processing notes: Junction-only immunoSEQ data arrived without quality scores, meaning filtering differed. Assay: immunoSEQ multiplex PCR; the TCRdb copy retains only in-frame clones and omits some. For V, J and clone size, that table is used; D and trimming come from the DNA. The data hold about 520,000 clones, with around 73% observed a single time.

This clonotype was obtained from a woman aged 40 to 49 in good health. Some clones in this sample may be carry-over from other donors' samples. This sequence joins TRBV4-1 and TRBJ2-1; no firm D call. The material sequenced was PBMCs. Written as DNA, the CDR3 is TGCGCCAGCAGCCAAGATCCCTCCTACAATGAGCAGTTCTTC. It codes for CASSQDPSYNEQFF.